Below, one T cell receptor (beta chain) is given with its context. The data were taken from a study of blood T cell repertoires in COVID-19. Study as a whole: There were acute and convalescent COVID-19 samples, and they came from the United States, Italy and Spain. In each case, the material was cDNA or gDNA derived from T cells, B-cell-depleted T cells, or PBMCs.

Germline CDR1 reads SGHNT; CDR2 reads YYREEE (reference sequence). The CDR3 totals 17 residues. Trimming took off 0 bases at V and 0 bases at J, with 16 bases between the two ends. Assay used: immunoSEQ multiplex PCR; TCRdb lists only in-frame clones, some missing. The sample contains approximately 91,000 clones, nearly 90% of which appear only once. The sequenced sample consisted of peripheral blood. This clonotype was obtained from a man aged 70-80 years with acute or convalescent COVID-19. The genes are TRBV5-4 and TRBJ2-7; D is possibly TRBD2 (5 bases). The CDR3 region is CASSLGASRGSSYEQYF. CDR3 coding DNA: TGTGCCAGCAGCTTGGGGGCTAGCCGGGGAAGCTCCTACGAGCAGTACTTC. Supplemented by reference TRBV5-4 and TRBJ2-7, the full variable domain reads ETGVTQSPTHLIKTRGQQVTLRCSSQSGHNTVSWYQQALGQGPQFIFQYYREEENGRGNFPPRFSGLQFPNYSSELNVNALELDDSALYLCASSLGASRGSSYEQYFGPGTRLTVT.